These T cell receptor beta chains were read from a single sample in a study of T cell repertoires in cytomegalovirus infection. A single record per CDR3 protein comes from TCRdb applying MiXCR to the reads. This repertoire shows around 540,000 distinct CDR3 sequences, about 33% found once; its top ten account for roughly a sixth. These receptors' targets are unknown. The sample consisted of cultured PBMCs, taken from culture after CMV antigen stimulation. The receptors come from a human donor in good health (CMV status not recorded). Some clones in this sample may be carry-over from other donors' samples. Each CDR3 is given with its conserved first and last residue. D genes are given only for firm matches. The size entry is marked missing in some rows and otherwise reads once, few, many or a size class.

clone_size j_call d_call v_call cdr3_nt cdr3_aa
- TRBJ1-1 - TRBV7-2 TGTGCCAGCAGCTTAGAAGCCAGGGATGAAGCTTTCTTT CASSLEARDEAFF
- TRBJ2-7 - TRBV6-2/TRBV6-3 TGTGCCAGCAGTTACGGGGAAATCTACGAGCAGTACTTC CASSYGEIYEQYF
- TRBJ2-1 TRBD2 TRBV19 TGTGCCAGTAGGCAGCTAGCGGGAGGGGACAATGAGCAGTTCTTC CASRQLAGGDNEQFF
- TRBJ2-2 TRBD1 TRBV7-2 TGTGCCAGCAGCGGCCGGGACAGGGTTCAGAACGGGGAGCTGTTTTTT CASSGRDRVQNGELFF
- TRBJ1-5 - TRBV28 TGTGCCAGCAGTTTCAGGGTCCGCGGTCAGCCCCAGCATTTT CASSFRVRGQPQHF
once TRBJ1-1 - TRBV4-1 TGCGCCAGCAGCCAAGATGCAGGGCATAACACTGAAGCTTTCTTT CASSQDAGHNTEAFF
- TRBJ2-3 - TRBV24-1 TGTGCCACCAGTGATCGACAATCCTCCGGCACAGATACGCAGTATTTT CATSDRQSSGTDTQYF
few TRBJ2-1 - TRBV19 TGTGCCAGTACCCCCATCGGGGGGCTCTCCTACAATGAGCAGTTCTTC CASTPIGGLSYNEQFF
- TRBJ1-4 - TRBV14 TGTGCCAGCAGCCCTCGGGGCCTCTGGGATGAAAAACTGTTTTTT CASSPRGLWDEKLFF
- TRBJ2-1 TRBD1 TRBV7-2 TGTGCCAGCACCGTGGACAGGGATATCAATGAGCAGTTCTTC CASTVDRDINEQFF
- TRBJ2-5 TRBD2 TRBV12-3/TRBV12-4 TGTGCCAGCAGTCGCCCGGGGGTGAGCGGGAGGACGGAGACCCAGTACTTC CASSRPGVSGRTETQYF
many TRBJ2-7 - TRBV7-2 TGTGCCAGCAGCCAGACGACTCCTATCTTCCACGAGCAGTACTTC CASSQTTPIFHEQYF
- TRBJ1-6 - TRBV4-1 TGCGCCAGCAGCGCCTATGAGAGGGGAAGATTAGGTTCACCCCTCCACTTT CASSAYERGRLGSPLHF
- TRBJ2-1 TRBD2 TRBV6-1 TGTGCCAGCAGTGGACATGGACTAGCGGGAGCAAATGAGCAGTTCTTC CASSGHGLAGANEQFF
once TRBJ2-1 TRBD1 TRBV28 TGTGCCAGCAGTTTATATGGGACAGGCCTCAATGAGCAGTTCTTC CASSLYGTGLNEQFF
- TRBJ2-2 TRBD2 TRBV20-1 TGCAGTGCTAGTACCCCTAGCGGGGCCGGGGAGCTGTTTTTT CSASTPSGAGELFF
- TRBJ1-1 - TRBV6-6 TGTGCCAGCAGTTACCTGGTGACGGCTGAAGCTTTCTTT CASSYLVTAEAFF
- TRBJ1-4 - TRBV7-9 TGTGCCAGCAGCTTAGAAGGGTTAACTAATGAAAAACTGTTTTTT CASSLEGLTNEKLFF
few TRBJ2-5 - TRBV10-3 TGTGCCATCAGTGAGTCATCGGGCAGGGCTGGGGAGACCCAGTACTTC CAISESSGRAGETQYF
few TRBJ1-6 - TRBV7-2 TGTGCCAGCAGCGTCCTCGCAGGGGACCTCTCACCCCTCCACTTT CASSVLAGDLSPLHF
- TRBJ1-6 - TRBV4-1 TGCGCCAGCGGGAGGTTCGATTCACCCCTCCACTTT CASGRFDSPLHF
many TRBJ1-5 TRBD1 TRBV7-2 TGTGCCAGCAGCTTAGGGGACAGGGACAATCAGCCCCAGCATTTT CASSLGDRDNQPQHF
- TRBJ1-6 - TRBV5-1 TGCGCCAGCAGCCCGGTCACGTCCCGCTACTATAATTCACCCCTCCACTTT CASSPVTSRYYNSPLHF
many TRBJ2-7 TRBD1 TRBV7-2 TGTGCCAGCAGCACTTGGTCTGGACAGGGAGCCGAGCAGTACTTC CASSTWSGQGAEQYF
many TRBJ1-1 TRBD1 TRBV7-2 TGTGCCAGCAGCATTAGACAGGGAATAGAAGCTTTCTTT CASSIRQGIEAFF
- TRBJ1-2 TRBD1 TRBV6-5 TGTGCCAGCAGTAGACAGGGACAGAGTGGCTACACCTTC CASSRQGQSGYTF
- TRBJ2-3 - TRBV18 TGTGCCAGCTCACCACTTCGGTTTGGCCCTAGCACAGATACGCAGTATTTT CASSPLRFGPSTDTQYF
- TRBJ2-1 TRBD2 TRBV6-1 TGTGCCAGCGAAGGGGGGACTAGCGGGAGCGGTGAGCAGTTCTTC CASEGGTSGSGEQFF
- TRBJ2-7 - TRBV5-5 TGTGCCAGCAGCACAGGGGTGGGGGGGCACGAGCAGTACTTC CASSTGVGGHEQYF
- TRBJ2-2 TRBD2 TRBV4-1 TGCGCCAGCAGCCTACGGACTAGCGGGAGCTACACCGGGGAGCTGTTTTTT CASSLRTSGSYTGELFF
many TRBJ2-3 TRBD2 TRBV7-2 TGTGCCAGCAGCTTTGGTAGCGGGTCAAACCAAGATACGCAGTATTTT CASSFGSGSNQDTQYF
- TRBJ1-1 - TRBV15 TGTGCCACCAGCAGGGAGATACAGGGAAGCACTGAAGCTTTCTTT CATSREIQGSTEAFF
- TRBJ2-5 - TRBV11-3 TGTGCCAGCAGCTTAGATTCTTACAGCGGGCAAGAGACCCAGTACTTC CASSLDSYSGQETQYF
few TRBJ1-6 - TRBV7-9 TGTGCCAGCAGCCCGGCTACAAGTTCACCCCTCCACTTT CASSPATSSPLHF
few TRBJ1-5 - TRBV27 TGTGCCAGCAGTTTAGGGGCCCAGTATAGCAATCAGCCCCAGCATTTT CASSLGAQYSNQPQHF
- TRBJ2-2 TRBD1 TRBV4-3 TGCGCCAGCAGCCAAGAATGGACAGGGGGGCCTGGGACCGGGGAGCTGTTTTTT CASSQEWTGGPGTGELFF
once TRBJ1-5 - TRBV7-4 TGTGCCAGCAGCTTAGTGTTGGCGGACGGACTCAATCAGCCCCAGCATTTT CASSLVLADGLNQPQHF
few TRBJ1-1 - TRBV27 TGTGCCAGCAGTTTATCTAGGAAGAACACTGAAGCTTTCTTT CASSLSRKNTEAFF
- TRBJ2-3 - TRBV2 TGTGCCAGCAGTCGGGACTCCTCAGATACGCAGTATTTT CASSRDSSDTQYF
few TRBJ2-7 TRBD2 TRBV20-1 TGCAGTGCTAGCCCCAGACTAGCGGGAACCTACGAGCAGTACTTC CSASPRLAGTYEQYF
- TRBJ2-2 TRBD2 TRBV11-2 TGTGCCAGCAGCCAAAAACTAGCGGGGGCAGACACCGGGGAGCTGTTTTTT CASSQKLAGADTGELFF
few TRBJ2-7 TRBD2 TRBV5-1 TGCGCCAGCAGCTTGGGCGGGACTAGAACATTCTACGAGCAGTACTTC CASSLGGTRTFYEQYF
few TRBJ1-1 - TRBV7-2 TGTGCCAGCAGCTTCCCTGGGACTGAAGCTTTCTTT CASSFPGTEAFF